This TCR beta chain was recovered during a study of identifying expanded T cells in peripheral blood (dated by TCRdb to about 2019). Context from the whole study: Four technical replicates, made by sequencing separate aliquots from the same pool of genomic DNA, were compared pairwise.

During the collection period, no infections or other immune events were recorded for the healthy donors. Healthy-donor blood repertoires served as a training cohort to calibrate time-dependent variance in a beta-binomial model of T-cell clone differential abundance. The training cohort included around 10 healthy donors, of whom 3 were female and 7 were male. On average the donors were 43 years old, and their ages spanned roughly 29 to 64 years. Whole blood was collected from each healthy donor at three time points spaced around two weeks apart and obtained from a commercial supplier. For immunosequencing, genomic DNA was extracted from whole blood that had not been sorted. Points on this clone: The antigen this receptor binds is unknown. One base away there is no much larger clone; base qualities are not given.

The immunoSEQ Assay, which uses bias-controlled multiplex PCR amplification of genomic DNA, was used to profile TCRbeta CDR3 regions. The published analysis was carried out like this. To quantify the absolute abundance of each unique TCRbeta CDR3 region, the sequences were collapsed and filtered. Differential abundance was tested with two models: a binomial (Fisher-equivalent) model and a beta-binomial model that adds time-dependent variance fitted from healthy donors. Any clone with fewer than 5 combined templates was excluded, and a clone was called differentially abundant if its Benjamini-Hochberg FDR was below 0.01. Using the form v = (b*log(k)+a)^2, the beta-binomial variance was modeled as a function of the total template count across the two samples. The immuneACCESS repertoire file appears here via TCRdb, limited to in-frame rearrangements. These files lack a portion of the clones; in checked studies, under half of the deficit traces to unresolved V genes, and the cause of the others is not known. V and J calls and clone size come straight from that table; D and trimming were deduced from the DNA. Recorded for this sample are approximately 140,000 clones; 70% to 90% of them occurred a single time. The ten biggest clones cover 8.4% of the sample.

Overall study outcomes, separate from this receptor: The authors expected that over much longer intervals, such as months to years, biological variance in healthy repertoires might increase even further. Across all healthy-donor time intervals, the beta-binomial model significantly cut both the number of clones called differentially abundant and the false-positive rate. In all healthy donors, the variance in clone template counts between samples taken roughly 14 days apart rose significantly as total template count increased. Approximately 1.2 differentially abundant clones were flagged by the binomial model between technical replicates, whereas about 17 and 20 were flagged over around two weeks and four weeks, respectively.

According to the germline V gene, CDR1 reads SNHLY and CDR2 reads FYNNEI. Including cysteine and phenylalanine, the CDR3 has 14 amino acids. Only the CDR3 DNA stays, 42 bases, in frame from base 1. V and J are trimmed by 1 base and 8 bases, and the gene matches miss 3 bases of the junction. Rearrangement joined TRBV2 to TRBJ1-4; TRBD1 matches 8 bases in the middle. Sequencing was carried out using blood. The clonotype comes from a person between 18 and 69 years old in good health. The CDR3 protein is CASSEGTGREKLFF. In nucleotides, the sequence is TGTGCCAGCAGTGAAGGGACAGGGAGGGAAAAACTGTTTTTT.